The 26 T cell receptor beta chains given below trace back to one sample, sequenced in a study of cytomegalovirus exposure and HLA in healthy donors. Sequencing used immunoSEQ multiplex PCR; TCRdb keeps in-frame clones, though not all of them. Of some 130,000 clones listed, around nine tenths are singletons. The sample taken for sequencing was PBMCs. These receptors all come from a man aged 25-45 years in good health and CMV-seronegative.

The genes are TRBV19 and TRBJ1-6; 9 positions match TRBD1. Trimming removed 2 bases from V and 7 bases from J; junction bases left unmatched: 3. From germline, CDR1 is LNHDA and CDR2 SQIVND (reference sequence). CDR3 length equals 15 residues. The CDR3 nucleotides are TGTGCCAGTAGTATAATGGGACAGGGAAATTCACCCCTCCACTTT. Protein product: CASSIMGQGNSPLHF.

The chain recombines TRBV7-2 with TRBJ1-4; 7 bases are shared with TRBD1. The CDR3 consists of 11 residues. Germline V gene lookup returns CDR1 SGHTA and CDR2 FQGNSA. With 6 bases clipped from V and 11 bases from J, the junction kept 3 bases outside the gene matches. DNA of the CDR3: TGTGCCAGCAGGTTACAGGGGAAACTGTTTTTT. Its translation is CASRLQGKLFF.

Points on this clone: A read error may produce the germline difference seen at one junction end. V gene TRBV11-2 combines with J gene TRBJ1-2; a weak D match, TRBD1 (5 bases). CDR3 size: 13 residues. The germline CDR1 and CDR2 sequences are SGHAT and FQNNGV. The CDR3 is CASSVDRTRGYTF. CDR3 nucleotide sequence: TGTGCCAGCAGCGTAGACAGAACTAGGGGCTACACCTTC.

The rearrangement joins TRBV6-1 to TRBJ1-3; D unclear. This CDR3 region has 14 residues. Germline V gene sequence: CDR1 MNHNS, CDR2 SASEGT. With 5 bases removed from V and 4 bases from J, the gap between germline ends came to 12 bases. CDR3 sequence: CASSQETRGNTIYF. Written as DNA, the CDR3 is TGTGCCAGCAGTCAAGAGACCAGGGGAAACACCATATATTTT.

The CDR3 protein is CASSEMRQGAWETQYF. The CDR3 nucleotides are TGCGCCAGCAGTGAGATGAGACAGGGGGCGTGGGAGACCCAGTACTTC. This rearrangement joins TRBV10-1 to TRBJ2-5; 10 bases align to TRBD1. The germline CDR1 and CDR2 sequences are WNHNN and SYGVQD (reference sequence). The CDR3 has 16 residues. V lost 2 bases, J lost 5 bases, and 8 bases stayed unmatched.

The chain joins TRBV11-3 to TRBJ2-7, with 15 bases aligning to TRBD2. Germline CDR1 is SGHNT and CDR2 is YENEEA. Trimming at V came to 5 bases and at J to 7 bases, leaving 6 bases not matched to a gene. CDR3 length: 15 residues. The CDR3 coding sequence is TGTGCCAGCAGCCTGGGGGGACTAGCGGGAGGTGAGCAGTACTTC. Its protein is CASSLGGLAGGEQYF.

The rearrangement uses TRBV10-3 and TRBJ1-2; the match to TRBD1 covers 8 bases. V lost 5 bases and J lost 5; bases outside the gene matches: 10. CDR1 and CDR2 (germline): ENHRY, SYGVKD. This CDR3 contains 15 residues. CDR3 DNA: TGTGCCATCAGTACACAGGGGGATTCTTCGTATGGCTACACCTTC. Translating it yields CAISTQGDSSYGYTF.

The chain is built from TRBV29-1 and TRBJ2-3; D remains ambiguous. V lost 3 bases and J 1 base, leaving 8 bases between the germline ends. The germline V gene encodes CDR1 SQVTM and CDR2 ANQGSEA. The CDR3 has 13 amino acids. The DNA of the CDR3 is TGCAGCGTTGAGCGCGGAGGCACAGATACGCAGTATTTT. Protein product: CSVERGGTDTQYF.

This clone came up once. The V gene is TRBV13, the J gene TRBJ2-7; 9 nucleotides match TRBD2. Germline lookup yields CDR1 PRHDT and CDR2 FYEKMQ (reference sequence). This CDR3 has 16 amino acids. After removal of 1 base from V and 2 bases from J, the junction contained 6 bases not matched to a gene. CDR3 nucleotides: TGTGCCAGCAGCTTAGTGGGCCAGCGGGAGGCCTACGAGCAGTACTTC. Protein product: CASSLVGQREAYEQYF.

The CDR3 bases are TGTGCCAGCAGCGTCCGGGGGGAGCTGTTTTTT. It is translated as CASSVRGELFF. The chain joins TRBV7-2 to TRBJ2-2, with D hard to call. The length of the CDR3 is 11 residues. V lost 5 bases and J lost 8, with 6 bases in between. Germline-derived CDR1 and CDR2 are SGHTA and FQGNSA. Full variable domain (missing parts from reference TRBV7-2 and TRBJ2-2): GAGVSQSPSNKVTEKGKDVELRCDPISGHTALYWYRQSLGQGLEFLIYFQGNSAPDKSGLPSDRFSAERTGGSVSTLTIQRTQQEDSAVYLCASSVRGELFFGEGSRLTVL.

The chain is built from TRBV7-9 and TRBJ2-5; the match to TRBD2 covers 10 bases. V lost 1 base to trimming and J lost 3 bases; unmatched junction nucleotides: 5. Germline V CDR1 and CDR2: SEHNR, FQNEAQ (reference sequence). CDR3 length: 16 residues. CDR3 in DNA: TGTGCCAGCAGCTTAGTGCTAGCGGGAGAGGAAGAGACCCAGTACTTC. Its translation: CASSLVLAGEEETQYF. Filled out from reference TRBV7-9 and TRBJ2-5, the complete variable domain reads DTGVSQNPRHKITKRGQNVTFRCDPISEHNRLYWYRQTLGQGPEFLTYFQNEAQLEKSRLLSDRFSAERPKGSFSTLEIQRTEQGDSAMYLCASSLVLAGEEETQYFGPGTRLLVL.

The chain combines TRBV10-3 with TRBJ1-1; TRBD1 matches at 7 bases. This CDR3 contains 12 residues. CDR1 and CDR2 (germline): ENHRY, SYGVKD. V shed 8 bases and J 0 bases; nucleotides not matched to a gene: 0. The DNA for the CDR3 is TGTGCCATCGGGACAGTGAACACTGAAGCTTTCTTT. Its protein is CAIGTVNTEAFF.

The DNA of the CDR3 is TGCGCCAGCAGCGGGCAGATAGCGGCAAACACCGGGGAGCTGTTTTTT. Protein sequence: CASSGQIAANTGELFF. The rearrangement uses TRBV5-1 and TRBJ2-2; possible D gene TRBD2, 6 bases. V was clipped by 4 bases and J by 2 bases, with 15 bases between them. Germline CDR1 and CDR2: SGHRS and YFSETQ. This CDR3 region has 16 residues. Filled out from reference TRBV5-1 and TRBJ2-2, the complete variable domain reads KAGVTQTPRYLIKTRGQQVTLSCSPISGHRSVSWYQQTPGQGLQFLFEYFSETQRNKGNFPGRFSGRQFSNSRSEMNVSTLELGDSALYLCASSGQIAANTGELFFGEGSRLTVL.

The V gene is TRBV10-2, the J gene TRBJ2-1; TRBD2 is a possible D gene (6 bases). This CDR3 has 14 amino acids. From germline, CDR1 is WSHSY and CDR2 SAAADI. Trimming removed 3 bases from V and 4 bases from J, with 10 bases in between. This CDR3 is CASSDLALYNEQFF. The CDR3 DNA reads as TGCGCCAGCAGTGATCTAGCGTTATACAATGAGCAGTTCTTC.

The chain joins TRBV29-1 to TRBJ2-1; 10 bases are shared with TRBD1. Germline V gene lookup returns CDR1 SQVTM and CDR2 ANQGSEA. V lost 3 bases and J lost 12; bases outside the gene matches: 2. The CDR3 is made up of 11 amino acids. The CDR3 sequence is CSVEGQGWQFF. The CDR3 bases are TGCAGCGTTGAGGGACAGGGGTGGCAGTTCTTC.

This chain joins TRBV7-9 and TRBJ2-2; weak D call: TRBD1 (6 bases). With 4 bases removed from V and 7 bases from J, the gap between germline ends came to 7 bases. Germline V CDR1 and CDR2: SEHNR, FQNEAQ (reference sequence). The CDR3 is made up of 12 amino acids. Here the CDR3 DNA reads TGTGCCAGCAGCTCACAGGGCGGGGAGCTGTTTTTT. Encoded protein: CASSSQGGELFF.

The V gene is TRBV11-3, the J gene TRBJ2-1; 9 positions agree with TRBD2. Germline V gives CDR1 SGHNT, CDR2 YENEEA. There are 15 residues in the CDR3. The junction had 11 bases not matched to a gene; V was cut back by 5 bases and J by 9 bases. For the CDR3, the DNA is TGTGCCAGCAGCGCCGCTAGCGGGATTGGTCCTGAGCAGTTCTTC. Translating gives CASSAASGIGPEQFF.

The gene calls are TRBV4-2 and TRBJ2-7, with 8 bases that match TRBD1. There are 17 residues in the CDR3. CDR1 is LGHNA, CDR2 YNFKEQ, per germline. With 4 bases clipped from V and 4 bases from J, the junction kept 15 bases outside the gene matches. The CDR3 region is CASSPTLLGTGPYEQYF. DNA for the CDR3: TGTGCCAGCAGCCCCACGCTCCTAGGGACAGGACCTTACGAGCAGTACTTC.

This clone was picked up one time. This chain connects TRBV5-1 to TRBJ1-1; 12 bases fit TRBD1. The V gene's germline CDR1 is SGHRS and CDR2 YFSETQ. The V and J ends lost 4 bases and 1 base, in that order; junction bases with no gene match: 8. There are 17 residues in the CDR3. CDR3 nucleotide sequence: TGCGCCAGCAGCCTCATCGGGACAGGGGGCGCGAACACTGAAGCTTTCTTT. Protein product: CASSLIGTGGANTEAFF.

The V gene is TRBV5-4, the J gene TRBJ2-7, with D possibly being TRBD2 (5 bases). The CDR3 has 13 amino acids. Germline-derived CDR1 and CDR2 are SGHNT and YYREEE (reference sequence). Deletions cut 2 bases from V and 3 bases from J, with 9 bases between. CDR3 in DNA: TGTGCCAGCAGCTTAGACTACTTCTACGAGCAGTACTTC. As protein: CASSLDYFYEQYF.

V is TRBV19 and J is TRBJ2-5, with 9 bases aligning to TRBD1. Germline CDR1 and CDR2: LNHDA and SQIVND (reference sequence). V was pared by 0 bases and J by 4 bases, with 6 bases of the junction left unmatched. The CDR3 contains 16 residues. CDR3 loop: CASSIDRTGEAETQYF. The CDR3 nucleotides are TGTGCCAGTAGTATAGACCGGACAGGGGAGGCAGAGACCCAGTACTTC.

This clone was seen at least ten times. The chain employs TRBV6-4 and TRBJ1-6, with unresolved D. V was pared by 0 bases and J by 9 bases, with 12 bases between. CDR1 and CDR2 (germline): MRHNA, SNTAGT. This CDR3 spans 15 amino acids. The CDR3 spells CASSDSISGGSPLHF. DNA of the CDR3: TGTGCCAGCAGTGACTCGATTAGTGGTGGTTCACCCCTCCACTTT.

This chain joins TRBV6-1 and TRBJ2-3; 7 bases match TRBD2. The CDR3 is 13 amino acids. Looked up from germline, CDR1 is MNHNS and CDR2 is SASEGT. Trimming took 6 bases from V and 1 from J; bases not matched to a gene: 1. The CDR3 here is CASRAGGTDTQYF. The CDR3, as DNA: TGTGCCAGCAGGGCGGGAGGCACAGATACGCAGTATTTT.

The chain recombines TRBV5-1 with TRBJ1-4, with a weak D call TRBD1 (5 bases). The CDR3 is 14 amino acids. V was pared by 0 bases and J by 4 bases, with 7 bases between. The germline CDR1 and CDR2 sequences are SGHRS and YFSETQ. This chain's CDR3 is CASSLAGNNEKLFF. CDR3 DNA sequence: TGCGCCAGCAGCTTGGCAGGGAATAATGAAAAACTGTTTTTT.

The chain recombines TRBV19 with TRBJ1-2; 8 bases line up with TRBD1. CDR1 and CDR2 (germline): LNHDA, SQIVND (reference sequence). J was trimmed by 4 bases and V by 9 bases; bases with no gene match: 7. The CDR3 consists of 13 residues. In nucleotides, the CDR3 is TGTGCCAGCCGGGGACAGGCCTTCTATGGCTACACCTTC. Translating gives CASRGQAFYGYTF.

This clone was seen only once. V gene TRBV7-2 combines with J gene TRBJ2-5; weak D call: TRBD2 (5 bases). CDR3 length: 13 residues. Trimming shortened V by 5 bases and J by 1 base, and 8 bases separated the two germline ends. Germline-derived CDR1 and CDR2 are SGHTA and FQGNSA. The CDR3 reads CASSRGPQETQYF. Here the CDR3 DNA reads TGTGCCAGCAGCCGAGGGCCCCAAGAGACCCAGTACTTC.